Shown below are 29 T cell receptor beta chains from a single sample sequenced in a study of sequential checkpoint blockade in melanoma. Treatment in this sample: randomized to nivolumab then ipilimumab (arm A) or the reverse (arm B). This table comes from immunoSEQ multiplex PCR, and its TCRdb copy is limited to in-frame clones, with some not included. The repertoire consists of 15,000 to 20,000 clones, with roughly 28% occurring once and the leading ten covering 7.2%. The sample consisted of tumor tissue (inferred from file names), taken from a patient given nivolumab and ipilimumab in sequence. Source of these receptors: a human donor with melanoma.

The chain has TRBV19 and TRBJ1-1; D is uncertain. Germline V gene sequence: CDR1 LNHDA, CDR2 SQIVND (reference sequence). V was clipped by 2 bases and J by 4 bases, with 8 bases between them. The length of the CDR3 is 13 residues. CDR3 protein: CASSITVGTEAFF. CDR3 bases: TGTGCCAGTAGTATAACGGTTGGCACTGAAGCTTTCTTT.

This clone was detected a few times. The J gene is TRBJ2-7, the V gene TRBV6-8; possible D gene TRBD1, 5 bases. The CDR3 is 15 amino acids. CDR1 and CDR2 from the germline V gene are MNHGY and SAAAGT. With 5 bases removed from V and 2 bases from J, the gap between germline ends came to 16 bases. The CDR3 loop reads CASSDLRRTTYEQYF. CDR3 DNA: TGTGCCAGCAGTGACCTGAGAAGGACAACCTACGAGCAGTACTTC.

This sequence joins TRBV6-8 and TRBJ2-1, with TRBD2 matching over 7 bases. The ends lost 0 bases at V and 5 bases at J; junction bases unmatched: 4. CDR1 is MNHGY and CDR2 is SAAAGT in the germline V gene. The CDR3 consists of 15 residues. CDR3 loop: CASSYSWGGNNEQFF. CDR3 coding DNA: TGTGCCAGCAGTTACTCTTGGGGGGGGAACAATGAGCAGTTCTTC.

The rearrangement links TRBV11-3 to TRBJ2-7; 8 bases align to TRBD1. The CDR3 has 15 residues. The germline V gene encodes CDR1 SGHNT and CDR2 YENEEA. Trimming cost V 8 bases and J 4 bases; bases outside gene matches: 13. The CDR3 spells CASASAPGGDYEQYF. Written as DNA, the CDR3 is TGTGCCAGCGCTTCGGCCCCAGGGGGCGATTACGAGCAGTACTTC.

The gene calls are TRBV29-1 and TRBJ2-4, with 8 positions matching TRBD2. Germline trimming cut 5 bases from V and 11 bases from J; bases unmatched to any gene: 11. The CDR3 is 13 amino acids. Germline V gene sequence: CDR1 SQVTM, CDR2 ANQGSEA. Written as DNA, the CDR3 is TGCAGCGTTAAAAGAGGTAGCGGGGAGGTTCAGTACTTC. Encoded protein: CSVKRGSGEVQYF.

This chain joins TRBV19 and TRBJ2-5; TRBD2 matches at 9 bases. V dropped 5 bases and J dropped 5; count of bases not matched to a gene: 9. Germline lookup yields CDR1 LNHDA and CDR2 SQIVND (reference sequence). The CDR3 is 15 residues long. The CDR3 DNA reads as TGTGCCAGTAGTCCCCGGACTAGCGAGATGGAGACCCAGTACTTC. It specifies CASSPRTSEMETQYF.

This clone was counted only a few times. The chain has TRBV6-8 and TRBJ1-1; D is uncertain. Germline V lookup: CDR1 MNHGY, CDR2 SAAAGT. Trimming shortened V by 5 bases and J by 4 bases, and 17 bases separated the two germline ends. The CDR3 is made up of 15 amino acids. CDR3 sequence reads: CASSTWNDVGTEAFF. CDR3 bases: TGTGCCAGCAGTACTTGGAATGATGTCGGCACTGAAGCTTTCTTT.

This clone was detected a few times. This chain joins TRBV28 and TRBJ2-3; tentatively, D is TRBD2 (6 bases). The CDR3 spans 14 residues. V was clipped by 3 bases and J by 2 bases, with 9 bases between them. In germline, CDR1 is MDHEN, CDR2 SYDVKM. The DNA for the CDR3 is TGTGCCAGCAGTTTTCGGGGGAACACAGATACGCAGTATTTT. Its protein product is CASSFRGNTDTQYF.

The chain is built from TRBV2 and TRBJ2-7; D remains unclear. The V end was cut by 8 bases, the J end by 1 base, with 18 bases between. From germline, CDR1 is SNHLY and CDR2 FYNNEI. There are 15 residues in the CDR3. CDR3 region: CASRGIQQTSYEQYF. CDR3 bases: TGTGCCAGCCGAGGTATCCAACAGACTTCCTACGAGCAGTACTTC.

Many counts were recorded for this clone. CDR3 nucleotides: TGTGCCAGCAGCTTGGCGGGACAAACCGCGAGCGGTACGCAGTATTTT. Translating it yields CASSLAGQTASGTQYF. The chain employs TRBV11-3 and TRBJ2-3, with D perhaps matching TRBD1 or TRBD2 (6 bases each). CDR3 length: 16 residues. CDR1 is SGHNT, CDR2 YENEEA, per germline. V was trimmed by 3 bases and J by 8 bases, leaving 21 bases between them.

As DNA, the CDR3 is TGTGCCAGCAGCCCCGGTAGCGGGGAGACCCAGTACTTC. Amino acids: CASSPGSGETQYF. J is TRBJ2-5 and V is TRBV14; TRBD2 aligns across 7 bases. Trimming at V came to 4 bases and at J to 5 bases, leaving 4 bases not matched to a gene. Germline V CDR1 and CDR2: SGHDN, FVKESK. CDR3 length: 13 residues.

The CDR3 here is CASNQQGMYGYTF. CDR3 in DNA: TGTGCCAGTAACCAACAGGGGATGTATGGCTACACCTTC. J is TRBJ1-2 and V is TRBV19, with 7 bases matching TRBD1. V was clipped by 7 bases and J by 5 bases; unmatched bases: 7. This CDR3 is built from 13 residues. Germline V gene lookup returns CDR1 LNHDA and CDR2 SQIVND (reference sequence).

This clone has only a few counts. The V gene is TRBV11-3, the J gene TRBJ2-5; D is perhaps TRBD1 (6 bases). Deletions cut 1 base from V and 4 bases from J, with 16 bases between. The CDR3 runs 16 residues. Germline V gene sequence: CDR1 SGHNT, CDR2 YENEEA. CDR3: CASSLGTADLRETQYF. The CDR3 DNA reads TGTGCCAGCAGCTTAGGGACAGCCGACCTTCGAGAGACCCAGTACTTC.

V gene TRBV11-3 combines with J gene TRBJ2-3, with D hard to call. This CDR3 spans 17 amino acids. Germline V gene data show CDR1 as SGHNT and CDR2 as YENEEA. The V and J ends lost 0 bases and 1 base respectively, with 14 bases between them. As DNA, the CDR3 is TGTGCCAGCAGCTTAGAGGCCCTAGACAAGGGCACAGATACGCAGTATTTT. Translating gives CASSLEALDKGTDTQYF.

DNA for the CDR3: TGTGCCAGTAGTATATCCAGGGTTGGCGAAAAACTGTTTTTT. It codes for CASSISRVGEKLFF. The chain employs TRBV19 and TRBJ1-4; TRBD1 might be the D (5 bases). CDR1 is LNHDA, CDR2 SQIVND, per germline (reference sequence). The ends were cut back, 2 bases at V and 8 bases at J, with 12 bases in the middle. The CDR3 spans 14 residues.

This clone occurred a few times. X is used for the amino acid whose nucleotide is unread or ambiguous. The chain recombines TRBV6-8 with TRBJ1-3, with 8 bases fitting TRBD1. Germline V gene data show CDR1 as MNHGY and CDR2 as SAAAGT. V lost 5 bases to trimming and J lost 3 bases; unmatched junction nucleotides: 9. The CDR3 runs 16 residues. CDR3 sequence reads: CASSRGQGTXGNTIYF. In DNA, the CDR3 is TGTGCCAGCAGTCGCGGACAGGGTACATYTGGAAACACCATATATTTT.

This clone was picked up a small number of times. The chain couples TRBV11-3 to TRBJ1-5; 9 bases line up with TRBD1. Germline V gene sequence: CDR1 SGHNT, CDR2 YENEEA. This CDR3 has 16 amino acids. With V trimmed by 1 base and J by 6 bases, 7 bases remained unmatched. CDR3 in amino acids: CASSLVSQGARQPQHF. CDR3 nucleotide sequence: TGTGCCAGCAGCTTAGTGTCACAGGGGGCGCGTCAGCCCCAGCATTTT.

This clone has more than one count but fewer than ten. The rearrangement uses TRBV11-3 and TRBJ2-7, with 12 bases matching TRBD2. Trimming removed 4 bases from V and 0 bases from J; junction bases left unmatched: 13. The V gene's germline CDR1 is SGHNT and CDR2 YENEEA. The CDR3 has 19 amino acids. Here the CDR3 reads CASSSASSGRALRSYEQYF. For the CDR3, the DNA is TGTGCCAGCAGCTCTGCCTCTAGCGGGAGGGCCCTTCGCTCCTACGAGCAGTACTTC. Looking up the rest from reference TRBV11-3 and TRBJ2-7 gives the full variable domain: EAGVVQSPRYKIIEKKQPVAFWCNPISGHNTLYWYLQNLGQGPELLIRYENEEAVDDSQLPKDRFSAERLKGVDSTLKIQPAELGDSAVYLCASSSASSGRALRSYEQYFGPGTRLTVT.

This rearrangement joins TRBV14 to TRBJ2-1; 11 nucleotides agree with TRBD2. Germline V gene lookup returns CDR1 SGHDN and CDR2 FVKESK. The trim removed 2 bases at V and 5 bases at J, leaving 17 bases unmatched. This CDR3 is 20 amino acids long. CDR3 in DNA: TGTGCCAGCAGCCAAATTGGTCTAGCGGGAGGACCACCACCAAACAATGAGCAGTTCTTC. As protein: CASSQIGLAGGPPPNNEQFF.

The chain couples TRBV19 to TRBJ2-2; tentatively, D is TRBD1 or TRBD2 (5 bases each). The CDR3 covers 17 residues. The V end lost 3 bases, the J end lost 0 bases, and 14 bases lay between the germline ends. Germline CDR1 is LNHDA and CDR2 is SQIVND (reference sequence). CDR3 region: CASSIPGPLTNTGELFF. CDR3 bases: TGTGCCAGTAGTATTCCGGGACCGCTAACGAACACCGGGGAGCTGTTTTTT.

The chain is built from TRBV7-8 and TRBJ2-1; tentative D call: TRBD1 (5 bases). Germline V gene data show CDR1 as SGHVS and CDR2 as FQNEAQ. V shed 5 bases and J shed 4 bases, with 9 bases lying between them. CDR3 length: 13 amino acids. CDR3 loop: CASSPQGYNEQFF. The CDR3 coding sequence is TGTGCCAGCAGCCCGCAGGGTTACAATGAGCAGTTCTTC.

V gene TRBV15 combines with J gene TRBJ1-2; D gene uncertain. V lost 0 bases and J 4 bases, leaving 9 bases between the germline ends. The germline CDR1 and CDR2 sequences are LNHNV and YYDKDF (reference sequence). The CDR3 runs 14 residues. The DNA for the CDR3 is TGTGCCACCAGCAGAGAACTGGCCCCCTATGGCTACACCTTC. This translates into CATSRELAPYGYTF.

The J gene is TRBJ1-2, the V gene TRBV11-3; 8 bases are a match to TRBD1. Germline assignment: CDR1 SGHNT and CDR2 YENEEA. V lost 5 bases and J lost 8; bases outside the gene matches: 10. This CDR3 has 14 amino acids. This chain's CDR3 is CASSTGQVGGGYTF. CDR3 DNA: TGTGCCAGCAGCACGGGACAGGTTGGTGGGGGCTACACCTTC.

In regard to this clone: At one end the junction does not follow the germline gene, possibly because of a read error. This chain links TRBV6-8 with TRBJ2-7, with a tentative D call TRBD2 (7 bases). CDR3 length equals 14 residues. The V gene's germline CDR1 is MNHGY and CDR2 SAAAGT. DNA for the CDR3: TGTGCCATCAGTGCGGGGGCCGTCTCCTACGAGCAGTACTTC. It encodes CAISAGAVSYEQYF.

In this sample, this clone turned up a few times. The chain employs TRBV11-3 and TRBJ2-3, with D unclear. Germline V gene sequence: CDR1 SGHNT, CDR2 YENEEA. The CDR3 runs 15 residues. V lost 2 bases and J lost 0, with 9 bases in between. The chain's CDR3 is CASSLRPRSTDTQYF. CDR3 nucleotides: TGTGCCAGCAGCTTAAGGCCCCGAAGCACAGATACGCAGTATTTT.

This chain connects TRBV7-6 to TRBJ1-4; 7 positions agree with TRBD1. V shed 5 bases, J shed 8 bases, and the junction held 17 bases outside the gene matches. The CDR3 sequence is 17 residues long. CDR1 is SGHVS, CDR2 FNYEAQ, per germline. This chain's CDR3 is CASSPQNRGRVREKLFF. Here the CDR3 DNA reads TGTGCCAGCAGCCCCCAGAACAGGGGAAGGGTTCGGGAAAAACTGTTTTTT.

This clone has only a few counts. The chain carries TRBV19 and TRBJ2-1, with 12 bases matching TRBD1. CDR1 and CDR2 from the germline V gene are LNHDA and SQIVND (reference sequence). The length of the CDR3 is 16 residues. J was trimmed by 10 bases and V by 3 bases; bases with no gene match: 10. Here the CDR3 reads CASSIVGTGGAGEQFF. CDR3 nucleotides: TGTGCCAGTAGTATTGTAGGGACAGGGGGCGCGGGGGAGCAGTTCTTC.

This clone has a handful of counts. The chain recombines TRBV6-8 with TRBJ2-7; TRBD1 is a possible D gene (6 bases). This CDR3 spans 14 amino acids. Germline values: CDR1 MNHGY, CDR2 SAAAGT. Trimming removed 3 bases at V and 2 bases at J, with 11 bases between. The CDR3 protein is CASSYEQGPYEQYF. The CDR3 DNA sequence: TGTGCCAGCAGTTATGAACAGGGTCCCTACGAGCAGTACTTC.

The V and J genes are TRBV19 and TRBJ2-5, with D possibly being TRBD1 (6 bases). Trimming left V 1 base short and J 1 base short, with 10 bases between. This CDR3 region has 15 residues. Germline values: CDR1 LNHDA, CDR2 SQIVND (reference sequence). The CDR3 DNA reads TGTGCCAGTAGTATAGGAGGGGGAAGCCAAGAGACCCAGTACTTC. The encoded protein is CASSIGGGSQETQYF. Complete variable domain (other parts from reference TRBV19 and TRBJ2-5): DGGITQSPKYLFRKEGQNVTLSCEQNLNHDAMYWYRQDPGQGLRLIYYSQIVNDFQKGDIAEGYSVSREKKESFPLTVTSAQKNPTAFYLCASSIGGGSQETQYFGPGTRLLVL.